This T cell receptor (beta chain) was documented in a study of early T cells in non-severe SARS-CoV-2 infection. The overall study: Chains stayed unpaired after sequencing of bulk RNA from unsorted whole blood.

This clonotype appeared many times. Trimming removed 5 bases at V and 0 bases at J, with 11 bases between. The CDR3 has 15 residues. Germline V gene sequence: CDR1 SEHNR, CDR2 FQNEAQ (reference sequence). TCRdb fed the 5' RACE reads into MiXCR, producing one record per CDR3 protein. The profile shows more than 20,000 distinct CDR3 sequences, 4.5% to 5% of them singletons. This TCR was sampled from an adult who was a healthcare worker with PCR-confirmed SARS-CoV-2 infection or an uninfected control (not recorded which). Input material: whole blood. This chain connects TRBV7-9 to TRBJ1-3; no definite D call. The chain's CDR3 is CASSALHRSGNTIYF. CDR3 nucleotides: TGTGCCAGCAGCGCGCTACATCGCTCTGGAAACACCATATATTTT.